Here is one TCR beta chain with its context. This clone came up once. Its target antigen remains unknown. No much larger clone exists at a distance of one base, and base qualities are not known. Explained via the paper, the time point label denotes: about 28 days (+/-7) after the second vaccine dose. The intended sense of this specimen's treatment or condition label: meningococcal conjugate vaccine given as trial control. Samples from vaccinated people were obtained from the UK trials COV001 and COV002, which included a single-blind randomized controlled phase 2/3 trial of AZD1222 (ChAdOx1 nCoV-19) in healthy adults. Trial participant PBMC samples were collected at day 0 and day 28 after the second dose for TCRbeta chain sequencing. The cysteine opens and the phenylalanine closes a CDR3 of 13 amino acids. Solely the CDR3 DNA is kept, with 39 bases framed from the first base. V is shortened by 5 bases, J by 1 base, and the region joining them spans 7 bases. Sequences KGHDR (CDR1) and SFDVKD (CDR2) are obtained from the germline V gene.

These data originate in a study of T cell responses to AZD1222 COVID-19 vaccine (dated by TCRdb to 2020 to 2022). Study-wide context: A total of 233 trial participants underwent TCR sequencing, of whom nearly 210 had received two doses of AZD1222 and some 25 had received two doses of the MenACWY control vaccine. Trial participants were enrolled by age into 18-55, 56-69 and 70-plus year subgroups, with about 150, 28 and 57 TCR-sequenced participants respectively.

Broader findings and caveats from the paper: After two AZD1222 doses, spike-specific TCR breadth and depth were significantly higher than at day 0 and than in MenACWY recipients. No day 14 peak-response samples were available, so repertoires were characterized only after the peak T cell response. Conclusions about previously exposed vaccinees are limited, since just five to seven AZD1222 recipients were seropositive for SARS-CoV-2 at baseline. Participants were mostly white British, with more females than males. The authors suggested clonal diversity may have been underestimated. Vaccine-associated CD4 TCRs spanned the whole spike protein, with dominant responses in regions 160-218 and 743-854. The 56-69-year group was small, and its depth increase did not reach significance, likely because of low power. Reportedly, close to half of the unique spike-specific TCRs recognized epitopes lying outside the regions that are mutated in the B.1.351 and B.1.1.7 variants.

The CDR3 regions of human TCRbeta chains were analyzed by immunosequencing. The authors' analysis ran thus. TCRs in the repertoires were compared against a reference library of SARS-CoV-2-specific TCRs that had been generated with the MIRA antigen-specificity platform. Breadth was defined as the fraction of unique TCRs that were SARS-CoV-2-associated, and depth was defined as the fraction of total T cells that were SARS-CoV-2-associated. Using the MIRA data, every spike-specific TCR was mapped to the spike region that the TCR reacted to and assigned to either a CD4 or a CD8 class. Log10-transformed breadth and depth values were compared by one-way ANOVA with Sidak's multiple comparisons tests. TCRdb carries this immuneACCESS record with in-frame sequences only. Its versions omit some clonotypes, under half of them owing to an unresolved V gene in the studies checked, with the rest unexplained. V, J and clone size are taken as reported in that table, and D and trimming were inferred from the DNA itself. The sample table lists some 140,000 clones, around 85% of them with a count of one. The ten biggest clones cover around 8% of the sample.

Rearrangement joined TRBV24-1 to TRBJ1-1; there is no confident call for the D gene. This material consisted of peripheral blood, taken 28 days after the second dose of the MenACWY control vaccine. This receptor was taken from an adult who received the MenACWY meningococcal vaccine as a control. The DNA reads TGTGCCACCAGTGTCGGCTCGAACACTGAAGCTTTCTTT. It is translated as CATSVGSNTEAFF.